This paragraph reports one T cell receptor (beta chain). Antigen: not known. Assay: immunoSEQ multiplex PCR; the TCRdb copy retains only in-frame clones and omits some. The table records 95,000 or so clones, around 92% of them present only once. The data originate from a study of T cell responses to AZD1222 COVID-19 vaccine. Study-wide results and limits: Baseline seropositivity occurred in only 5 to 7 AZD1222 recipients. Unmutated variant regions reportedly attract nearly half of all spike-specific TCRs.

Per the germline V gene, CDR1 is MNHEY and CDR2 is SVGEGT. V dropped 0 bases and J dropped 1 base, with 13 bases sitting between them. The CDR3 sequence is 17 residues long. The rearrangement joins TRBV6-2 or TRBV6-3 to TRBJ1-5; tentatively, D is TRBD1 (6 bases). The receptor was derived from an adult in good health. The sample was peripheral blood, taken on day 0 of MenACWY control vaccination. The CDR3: CASSYSGGARSNQPQHF. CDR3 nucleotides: TGTGCCAGCAGTTACTCGGGGGGGGCGCGAAGCAATCAGCCCCAGCATTTT.